The 2 T cell receptor beta chains below were found in one sample sequenced in a study of OX40 agonist ivuxolimab in advanced cancers. Data came from immunoSEQ multiplex PCR; TCRdb stores just in-frame clones and leaves some out. Of 80,000 to 100,000 clones listed, roughly 91% are singletons. The sequences come from CD4+ or CD8+ T cells sorted from blood, collected in a trial of the OX40 agonist ivuxolimab. The receptors shown here come from an adult with an advanced solid tumor such as melanoma, head and neck, liver or kidney cancer.

The rearrangement uses TRBV28 and TRBJ2-3; D is perhaps TRBD1 (6 bases). This CDR3 comprises 13 residues. The ends were cut back, 4 bases at V and 5 bases at J, with 10 bases in the middle. The germline gives CDR1 MDHEN, CDR2 SYDVKM. This CDR3 reads CASSSPQGDTQYF. DNA for the CDR3: TGTGCCAGCAGTTCCCCACAGGGAGATACGCAGTATTTT.

The chain uses TRBV7-9 and TRBJ1-4; D call uncertain. There are 15 residues in the CDR3. V was trimmed by 1 base and J by 2 bases, leaving 8 bases between them. Germline-derived CDR1 and CDR2 are SEHNR and FQNEAQ (reference sequence). The CDR3 region is CASSLGQHTNEKLFF. Here the CDR3 DNA reads TGTGCCAGCAGCTTAGGTCAGCACACTAATGAAAAACTGTTTTTT.